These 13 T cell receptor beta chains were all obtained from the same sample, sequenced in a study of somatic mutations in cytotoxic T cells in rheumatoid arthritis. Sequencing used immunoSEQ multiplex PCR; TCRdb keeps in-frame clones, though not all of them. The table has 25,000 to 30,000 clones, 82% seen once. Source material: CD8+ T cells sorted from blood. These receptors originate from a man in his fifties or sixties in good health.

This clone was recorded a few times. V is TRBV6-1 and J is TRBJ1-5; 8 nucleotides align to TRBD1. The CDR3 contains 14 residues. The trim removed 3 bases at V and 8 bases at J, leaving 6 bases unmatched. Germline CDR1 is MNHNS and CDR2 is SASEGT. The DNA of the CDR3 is TGTGCCAGCAGTGAGGGGACAGGCTCGGAGCCCCAGCATTTT. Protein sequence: CASSEGTGSEPQHF.

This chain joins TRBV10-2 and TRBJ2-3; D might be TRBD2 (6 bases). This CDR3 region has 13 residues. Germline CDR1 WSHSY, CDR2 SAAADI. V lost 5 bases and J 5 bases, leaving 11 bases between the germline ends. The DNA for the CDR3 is TGCGCCAGCAGTCCGTCGCGGGGAGATACGCAGTATTTT. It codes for CASSPSRGDTQYF.

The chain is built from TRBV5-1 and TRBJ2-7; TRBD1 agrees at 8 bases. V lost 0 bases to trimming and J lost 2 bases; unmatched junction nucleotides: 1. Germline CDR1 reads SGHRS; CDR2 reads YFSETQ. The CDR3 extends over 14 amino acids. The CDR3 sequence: CASSLGQGPYEQYF. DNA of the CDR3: TGCGCCAGCAGCTTGGGACAGGGGCCCTACGAGCAGTACTTC. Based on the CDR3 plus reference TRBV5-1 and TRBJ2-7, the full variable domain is KAGVTQTPRYLIKTRGQQVTLSCSPISGHRSVSWYQQTPGQGLQFLFEYFSETQRNKGNFPGRFSGRQFSNSRSEMNVSTLELGDSALYLCASSLGQGPYEQYFGPGTRLTVT.

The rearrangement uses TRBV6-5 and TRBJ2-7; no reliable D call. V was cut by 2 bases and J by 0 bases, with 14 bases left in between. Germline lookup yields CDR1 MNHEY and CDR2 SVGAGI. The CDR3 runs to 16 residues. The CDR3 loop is CASSYELRRASYEQYF. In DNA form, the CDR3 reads TGTGCCAGCAGTTACGAATTACGGAGAGCCTCCTACGAGCAGTACTTC.

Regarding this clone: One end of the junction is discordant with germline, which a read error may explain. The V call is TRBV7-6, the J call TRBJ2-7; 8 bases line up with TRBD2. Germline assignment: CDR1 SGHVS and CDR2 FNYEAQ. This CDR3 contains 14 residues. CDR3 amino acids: CASSLAGSSYEQYF. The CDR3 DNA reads TGTGCCAGCAGCCTAGCGGGTAGCTCCTACGAGCAGTACTTC.

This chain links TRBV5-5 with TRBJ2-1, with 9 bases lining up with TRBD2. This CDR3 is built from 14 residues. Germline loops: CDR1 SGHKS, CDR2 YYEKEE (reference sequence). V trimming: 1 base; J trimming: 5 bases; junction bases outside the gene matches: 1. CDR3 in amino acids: CASSLPSGNNEQFF. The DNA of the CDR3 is TGTGCCAGCAGCTTGCCTAGCGGGAACAATGAGCAGTTCTTC.

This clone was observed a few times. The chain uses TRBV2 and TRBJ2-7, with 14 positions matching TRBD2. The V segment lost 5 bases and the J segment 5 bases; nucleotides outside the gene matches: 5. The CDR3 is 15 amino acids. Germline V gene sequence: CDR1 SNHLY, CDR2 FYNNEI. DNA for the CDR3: TGTGCCAGCAGTCCAGGGACTAGCGGGAGACACGAGCAGTACTTC. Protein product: CASSPGTSGRHEQYF.

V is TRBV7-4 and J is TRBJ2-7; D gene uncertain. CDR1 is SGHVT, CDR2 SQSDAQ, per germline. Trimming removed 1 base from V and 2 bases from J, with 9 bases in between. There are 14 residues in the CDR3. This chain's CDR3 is CASSLEVTAYEQYF. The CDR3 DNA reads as TGTGCCAGCAGCTTAGAGGTAACAGCCTACGAGCAGTACTTC.

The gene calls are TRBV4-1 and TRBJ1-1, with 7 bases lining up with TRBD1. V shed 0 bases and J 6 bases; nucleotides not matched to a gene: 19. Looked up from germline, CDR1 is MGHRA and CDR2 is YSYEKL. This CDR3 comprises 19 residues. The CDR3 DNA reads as TGCGCCAGCAGCCAAGATAATTGGGGGAGAACAGGGGAGGGGGCTGAAGCTTTCTTT. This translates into CASSQDNWGRTGEGAEAFF.

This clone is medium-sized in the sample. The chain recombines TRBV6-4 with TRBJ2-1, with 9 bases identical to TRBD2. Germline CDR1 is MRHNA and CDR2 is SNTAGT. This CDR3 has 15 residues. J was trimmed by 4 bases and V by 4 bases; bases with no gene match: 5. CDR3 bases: TGTGCCAGCAGTGTGGCGGGAGGGGAATACAATGAGCAGTTCTTC. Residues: CASSVAGGEYNEQFF.

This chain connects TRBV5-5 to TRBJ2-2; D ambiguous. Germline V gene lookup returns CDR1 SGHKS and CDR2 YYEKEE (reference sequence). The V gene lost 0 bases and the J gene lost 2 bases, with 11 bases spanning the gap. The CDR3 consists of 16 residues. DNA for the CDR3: TGTGCCAGCAGCTTGGGTCCGGTACGCAACACCGGGGAGCTGTTTTTT. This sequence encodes CASSLGPVRNTGELFF.

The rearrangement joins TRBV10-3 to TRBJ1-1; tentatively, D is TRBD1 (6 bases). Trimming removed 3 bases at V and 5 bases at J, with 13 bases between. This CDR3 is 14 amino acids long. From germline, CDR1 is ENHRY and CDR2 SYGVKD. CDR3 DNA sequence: TGTGCCATCAGTGAAGGGGGGAGGTGGACTGAAGCTTTCTTT. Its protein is CAISEGGRWTEAFF.

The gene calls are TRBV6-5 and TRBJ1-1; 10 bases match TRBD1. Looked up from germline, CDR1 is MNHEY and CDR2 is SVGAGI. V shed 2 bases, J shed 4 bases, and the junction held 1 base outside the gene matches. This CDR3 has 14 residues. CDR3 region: CASSYGQGGTEAFF. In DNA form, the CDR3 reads TGTGCCAGCAGTTACGGACAGGGGGGCACTGAAGCTTTCTTT.